These 28 T cell receptor beta chains originate from one sample sequenced in a study of T cells after yellow fever vaccination. TCRdb independently ran MiXCR on the 5' RACE reads; one entry per CDR3 protein. The sample includes 250,000 to 400,000 distinct CDR3 sequences, over 3.5% seen only once; the top ten take about 26%. This sample comprised PBMCs, obtained 5 days after the yellow fever booster vaccination. All receptors come from a man aged 18 to 29 who received the YFV17D yellow fever vaccine.

This clonotype was found a few times. This chain joins TRBV28 and TRBJ2-2; weak D call: TRBD2 (7 bases). Germline CDR1 reads MDHEN; CDR2 reads SYDVKM. This CDR3 comprises 11 residues. Written as DNA, the CDR3 is TGTGCGGCGGGGGCGGACGGGGAGCTGTTTTTT. It codes for CAAGADGELFF.

The genes are TRBV20-1 and TRBJ1-4, with D possibly matching TRBD1 (5 bases). Germline V gene lookup returns CDR1 DFQATT and CDR2 SNEGSKA (reference sequence). V lost 0 bases and J lost 13, with 27 bases in between. The CDR3 has 17 residues. CDR3 coding DNA: TGCAGTGCTAGAGATCAACTAGAGACAGACCCTTCTAGGCGACTGTTTTTT. It translates to CSARDQLETDPSRRLFF.

This clonotype was seen more than once but under ten times. The rearrangement joins TRBV20-1 to TRBJ1-4, with a tentative D call TRBD1 (5 bases). Germline V gene lookup returns CDR1 DFQATT and CDR2 SNEGSKA (reference sequence). Trimming left V 8 bases short and J 5 bases short, with 12 bases between. This CDR3 has 12 residues. CDR3 sequence reads: CSLRAPNEKLFF. DNA of the CDR3: TGCAGTCTCAGGGCCCCGAATGAAAAACTGTTTTTT.

There are a few counts of this clonotype. The chain recombines TRBV5-5 with TRBJ2-5, with TRBD1 as a possible D gene (5 bases). The CDR3 is 15 amino acids. Germline CDR1 reads SGHKS; CDR2 reads YYEKEE (reference sequence). Trimming took 2 bases from V and 0 from J, leaving 11 bases between them. CDR3: CASSFAGLYQETQYF. CDR3 coding DNA: TGTGCCAGCAGCTTTGCAGGGCTGTACCAAGAGACCCAGTACTTC. The full variable domain, with the rest looked up from reference TRBV5-5 and TRBJ2-5, is DAGVTQSPTHLIKTRGQQVTLRCSPISGHKSVSWYQQVLGQGPQFIFQYYEKEERGRGNFPDRFSARQFPNYSSELNVNALLLGDSALYLCASSFAGLYQETQYFGPGTRLLVL.

This rearrangement joins TRBV28 to TRBJ2-5, with TRBD2 matching over 9 bases. Germline CDR1 and CDR2: MDHEN and SYDVKM. Trimming at V came to 3 bases and at J to 7 bases, leaving 12 bases not matched to a gene. CDR3 length: 16 amino acids. In DNA form, the CDR3 reads TGTGCCAGCAGTTTCGGGCTAGCGGGGCCCTCGGGGACCCAGTACTTC. This gives the protein CASSFGLAGPSGTQYF.

This clonotype was seen many times. The genes are TRBV4-1 and TRBJ1-6, with a tentative D call TRBD1 (5 bases). The germline V and J ends were trimmed by 4 bases and 8 bases, with 12 bases remaining between them. CDR3 length: 14 amino acids. The germline gives CDR1 MGHRA, CDR2 YSYEKL. Written as DNA, the CDR3 is TGCGCCAGCAGCCCGTGGGGCCGGGATTCACCCCTCCACTTT. It specifies CASSPWGRDSPLHF.

This clonotype was seen a handful of times. The V gene is TRBV13, the J gene TRBJ2-7, with 13 bases fitting TRBD2. V was pared by 5 bases and J by 0 bases, with 4 bases of the junction left unmatched. Germline-derived CDR1 and CDR2 are PRHDT and FYEKMQ (reference sequence). CDR3 length: 16 residues. CDR3 DNA sequence: TGTGCCAGCAGCACCGGACTAGCGGGGGCCTCCTACGAGCAGTACTTC. As protein: CASSTGLAGASYEQYF.

This clonotype was counted ten times or more. The rearrangement joins TRBV7-9 to TRBJ2-5; 10 bases line up with TRBD1. The CDR3 length is 15 residues. After removal of 4 bases from V and 5 bases from J, the junction contained 7 bases not matched to a gene. Per the germline V gene, CDR1 is SEHNR and CDR2 is FQNEAQ (reference sequence). CDR3 sequence: CASSSRQGAGETQYF. DNA of the CDR3: TGTGCCAGCAGCTCAAGACAGGGGGCAGGGGAGACCCAGTACTTC.

The chain uses TRBV9 and TRBJ1-2; D may be TRBD1 (5 bases). Looked up from germline, CDR1 is SGDLS and CDR2 is YYNGEE. The V end lost 0 bases, the J end lost 6 bases, and 9 bases lay between the germline ends. The length of the CDR3 is 13 residues. The CDR3 DNA sequence: TGTGCCAGCAGCGTAGCTGGGGGGAATGGCTACACCTTC. This translates into CASSVAGGNGYTF.

This clonotype was observed many times. The gene calls are TRBV5-1 and TRBJ2-3; D is undetermined. This CDR3 region has 15 residues. Germline-derived CDR1 and CDR2 are SGHRS and YFSETQ. The V gene lost 4 bases and the J gene lost 0 bases, with 12 bases spanning the gap. Here the CDR3 reads CASSNPRASTDTQYF. For the CDR3, the DNA is TGCGCCAGCAGCAACCCGCGAGCTAGCACAGATACGCAGTATTTT. Combining the CDR3 with reference TRBV5-1 and TRBJ2-3 gives the whole variable domain KAGVTQTPRYLIKTRGQQVTLSCSPISGHRSVSWYQQTPGQGLQFLFEYFSETQRNKGNFPGRFSGRQFSNSRSEMNVSTLELGDSALYLCASSNPRASTDTQYFGPGTRLTVL.

About this clonotype itself: As the CDR3 is not closed by the conserved phenylalanine or tryptophan, this likely results from a read error. This rearrangement joins TRBV7-2 to TRBJ1-6; no firm D call. Germline CDR1 is SGHTA and CDR2 is FQGNSA. The V and J ends lost 7 bases and 7 bases respectively, with 11 bases between them. This CDR3 has 13 amino acids. The CDR3 here is CASTRLTNSPLHS. CDR3 bases: TGTGCCAGCACCCGACTTACAAATTCACCCCTCCACTCT.

This clonotype appeared a few times. The chain is built from TRBV6-5 and TRBJ2-7; no clear D. The CDR3 totals 12 residues. Germline CDR1 is MNHEY and CDR2 is SVGAGI. Trimming shortened V by 6 bases and J by 5 bases, and 11 bases separated the two germline ends. CDR3 loop: CASSYLGHEQYF. The CDR3 DNA reads TGTGCCAGCAGCTACCTTGGCCACGAGCAGTACTTC.

This clonotype was counted only a few times. The chain has TRBV20-1 and TRBJ2-2; D possibly corresponds to TRBD2 (5 bases). With 2 bases removed from V and 0 bases from J, the gap between germline ends came to 13 bases. Germline values: CDR1 DFQATT, CDR2 SNEGSKA (reference sequence). This CDR3 spans 16 amino acids. The CDR3 DNA sequence: TGCAGTGCTAGAAAGCGGTCTCCTTCGAACACCGGGGAGCTGTTTTTT. Residues: CSARKRSPSNTGELFF.

This clonotype was picked up many times. The rearrangement joins TRBV6-2 or TRBV6-3 to TRBJ2-3, with 12 bases fitting TRBD2. This CDR3 has 17 amino acids. V shed 5 bases and J 0 bases; nucleotides not matched to a gene: 6. In germline, CDR1 is MNHEY, CDR2 SVGEGT. CDR3 DNA sequence: TGTGCCAGCAGTCCTCGACTAGCGGGGGCTAGCACAGATACGCAGTATTTT. It is translated as CASSPRLAGASTDTQYF.

This chain connects TRBV7-8 to TRBJ2-5, with 9 bases matching TRBD1. This CDR3 region has 15 residues. V shed 5 bases, J shed 5 bases, and the junction held 9 bases outside the gene matches. In germline, CDR1 is SGHVS, CDR2 FQNEAQ. The CDR3 protein is CASSLGTGRGETQYF. CDR3 DNA: TGTGCCAGCAGCCTTGGGACAGGGCGTGGGGAGACCCAGTACTTC.

This clonotype was seen many times. V gene TRBV10-3 combines with J gene TRBJ1-2; D remains ambiguous. V was clipped by 2 bases and J by 0 bases, with 4 bases between them. Germline V CDR1 and CDR2: ENHRY, SYGVKD. This CDR3 contains 13 residues. The CDR3 reads CAISEGANYGYTF. CDR3 bases: TGTGCCATCAGTGAGGGGGCTAACTATGGCTACACCTTC.

This clonotype was detected ten times or more. The genes are TRBV24-1 and TRBJ1-1, with D unclear. V was clipped by 9 bases and J by 1 base, with 8 bases between them. Germline-derived CDR1 and CDR2 are KGHDR and SFDVKD. This CDR3 has 12 residues. Here the CDR3 DNA reads TGTGCCACCGGGCGTACGAACACTGAAGCTTTCTTT. Translation gives CATGRTNTEAFF.

This clonotype was counted at least ten times. The rearrangement uses TRBV5-1 and TRBJ2-7, with 8 positions matching TRBD1. V shed 3 bases and J 4 bases; nucleotides not matched to a gene: 6. CDR3 size: 14 residues. Germline-derived CDR1 and CDR2 are SGHRS and YFSETQ. The CDR3 reads CASSSRTGKYEQYF. As DNA, the CDR3 is TGCGCCAGCAGCTCCCGGACAGGGAAATACGAGCAGTACTTC.

In this sample, this clonotype turned up a few times. The chain joins TRBV5-1 to TRBJ2-7; 7 nucleotides align to TRBD1. Germline-derived CDR1 and CDR2 are SGHRS and YFSETQ. The trim removed 2 bases at V and 2 bases at J, leaving 4 bases unmatched. The length of the CDR3 is 14 residues. For the CDR3, the DNA is TGCGCCAGCAGCTTATCGACAGGGACCTACGAGCAGTACGTC. Protein product: CASSLSTGTYEQYV.

CDR3 DNA: TGTGCCAGCTCACCAGAACAGTACACTGAAGCTTTCTTT. This gives the protein CASSPEQYTEAFF. The chain recombines TRBV18 with TRBJ1-1; D gene uncertain. Trimming stripped 2 bases from V and 3 bases from J, with 7 bases between. Germline V gene data show CDR1 as KGHSH and CDR2 as LQKENI. The CDR3 consists of 13 residues.

The sample holds a few counts of this clonotype. The rearrangement links TRBV6-5 to TRBJ1-5; tentative D call: TRBD1 (6 bases). The CDR3 totals 18 residues. Germline CDR1 reads MNHEY; CDR2 reads SVGAGI. Trimming removed 2 bases at V and 5 bases at J, with 22 bases between. CDR3 residues: CASSYRDQRDILHQPQHF. CDR3 in DNA: TGTGCCAGCAGTTACCGGGATCAAAGGGACATTTTGCATCAGCCCCAGCATTTT.

In this sample, this clonotype turned up many times. The V gene is TRBV12-3 or TRBV12-4, the J gene TRBJ2-1, with no clear D. The CDR3 has 11 amino acids. Trimming pared 6 bases from V and 15 bases from J, leaving 15 bases between. The CDR3 nucleotides are TGTGCCAGCAGGGACCTGGCTGGGCTGTTCTTC. Translation gives CASRDLAGLFF.

This clonotype was detected a few times. The chain combines TRBV5-8 with TRBJ2-7, with D possibly being TRBD2 (7 bases). Germline values: CDR1 SGHTS, CDR2 YDEGEE. The ends were cut back, 0 bases at V and 2 bases at J, with 15 bases in the middle. The CDR3 sequence is 16 residues long. The CDR3 reads CASSLVGGARTYEQYV. CDR3 bases: TGTGCCAGCAGCTTGGTGGGGGGGGCAAGGACCTACGAGCAGTACGTC.

In its sample, this clonotype was seen many times. This rearrangement joins TRBV4-1 to TRBJ2-3; the D gene could be TRBD1 or TRBD2 (6 bases each). CDR3 length equals 16 residues. In germline, CDR1 is MGHRA, CDR2 YSYEKL. Trimming stripped 1 base from V and 3 bases from J, with 14 bases between. The CDR3 reads CASSQGGAVRTDTQYF. The CDR3 DNA is TGCGCCAGCAGCCAAGGGGGGGCGGTTAGGACAGATACGCAGTATTTT.

This clonotype was counted a few times. The chain carries TRBV7-9 and TRBJ1-1; D unclear. CDR3 length: 13 amino acids. V gave up 8 bases and J gave up 1 base, with 11 bases separating them. Germline-derived CDR1 and CDR2 are SEHNR and FQNEAQ (reference sequence). CDR3 sequence (DNA): TGTGCCAGCTTGGGAATGGGGAACACTGAAGCTTTCTTT. This sequence encodes CASLGMGNTEAFF.

A few counts support this clonotype. The chain joins TRBV27 to TRBJ1-3; maybe TRBD1 (6 bases). The CDR3 consists of 13 residues. CDR1 MNHEY and CDR2 SMNVEV come from the germline V gene (reference sequence). Between the trimmed V and J ends, which lost 6 bases and 3 bases, there was a span of 9 bases. CDR3 DNA sequence: TGTGCCAGCAGCGGACAGAATGGAAACACCATATATTTT. It translates to CASSGQNGNTIYF.

V gene TRBV6-6 combines with J gene TRBJ1-5, with 7 bases matching TRBD1. The CDR3 runs 18 residues. CDR1 MNHNY and CDR2 SVGAGI come from the germline V gene (reference sequence). Unmatched junction bases numbered 15, after V lost 5 bases and J lost 2 bases. The CDR3, as DNA: TGTGCCAGCAGTCCCGACACCGGGACAGCTTATGGCAATCAGCCCCAGCATTTT. This sequence encodes CASSPDTGTAYGNQPQHF.

The chain couples TRBV10-3 to TRBJ2-7; the D is unclear. The CDR3 is made up of 13 amino acids. Germline CDR1 reads ENHRY; CDR2 reads SYGVKD. Trimming shortened V by 4 bases and J by 2 bases, and 9 bases separated the two germline ends. CDR3 coding DNA: TGTGCCATCAGTGGCAGAGACCCCTACGAGCAGTACTTC. This sequence encodes CAISGRDPYEQYF.